This TCR beta chain was found in a study of blood T cell repertoires in COVID-19. Germline V lookup: CDR1 MRHNA, CDR2 SNTAGT. V shed 0 bases and J shed 7 bases, with 15 bases lying between them. CDR3 length: 15 residues. This clone was counted only a few times. Clones were read by immunoSEQ multiplex PCR, and TCRdb kept only the in-frame ones, dropping some. The table includes roughly 26,000 clones, 60% to 70% detected once. Input material: peripheral blood. This chain connects TRBV6-4 to TRBJ1-2, with D unresolved. The source of this sequence is a man in his fifties or sixties with active or convalescent COVID-19. DNA for the CDR3: TGTGCCAGCAGTGACTCAATCTCGTCCCGCGGTGGCTACACCTTC. This sequence encodes CASSDSISSRGGYTF.